This TCR beta chain is from a study of blood T cell repertoires in COVID-19. Study details: Acute and convalescent COVID-19 specimens originated in the United States, Italy and Spain. T cells, B-cell-depleted T cells, or PBMCs supplied cDNA or gDNA.

The study counted Cohort 3 donors as recovered given two negative PCRs, clearance, or symptom resolution. V trimming: 4 bases; J trimming: 6 bases; junction bases outside the gene matches: 9. CDR1 is MGHRA and CDR2 is YSYEKL in the germline V gene. The CDR3 is made up of 15 amino acids. Only in-frame clones appear in the TCRdb table, and some are missing; sequencing was by immunoSEQ multiplex PCR. The repertoire consists of some 160,000 clones, with roughly 80% occurring once and the leading ten covering 3% to 3.5%. This clone was detected only a few times. V gene TRBV4-1 combines with J gene TRBJ2-3, with 8 bases aligning to TRBD2. This receptor was identified in a woman aged 60 to 75 who had recovered from COVID-19. The sample consisted of PBMCs or T cells enriched from blood (not recorded which). CDR3 in DNA: TGCGCCAGCAGCCCAGCTCAAACTAGCGGTGATACGCAGTATTTT. This sequence encodes CASSPAQTSGDTQYF.